This T cell receptor (beta chain) originates from a study of blood T cell repertoires in COVID-19. Study at large: Material from acute and convalescent COVID-19 was sourced from the United States, Italy and Spain. T cells, B-cell-depleted T cells, or PBMCs supplied cDNA or gDNA.

This clone was seen just once. With 3 bases clipped from V and 0 bases from J, the junction kept 3 bases outside the gene matches. The CDR3 loop spans 15 amino acids. Under the authors' procedure: Scientists estimated how many nucleated cells there were by amplifying reference gene primers. Method: immunoSEQ multiplex PCR; TCRdb's copy keeps in-frame clones and lacks some. V, J and clone size reflect that table, while D and trimming were determined from the DNA. The sample lists about 75,000 clones, roughly 87% occurring once. The source is a woman between 50 and 59 years old with acute or convalescent COVID-19. Sequences were obtained from peripheral blood. The chain joins TRBV23-1 to TRBJ1-1, with 8 bases identical to TRBD1. TRBV23-1 is filed as an ORF, its function uncertain. The CDR3 DNA reads TGCGCCAGCAGTCACCGACAGGGGATGAACACTGAAGCTTTCTTT. Residues: CASSHRQGMNTEAFF.